The following is a TCR beta chain sequence with its context. Its antigen is not yet known. Base qualities are not recorded, but no much larger clone differs from it by a single base. A FACSAria II was used to sort memory CD4+ T cells, defined as single viable CD3+CD4+CD8-CD45RO+ cells. To determine CMV serostatus, a Roche Elecsys assay was used that detects serum IgG against CMV pp150, pp28, p38 and p52. After the samples were thawed, total CD4+ T cells were enriched through positive selection using CD4 magnetic microbeads. The samples came from a different study that was designed specifically to examine the CD4+ T cell memory repertoire. Peripheral blood mononuclear cells were isolated and cryopreserved following standard operating procedures; serum was stored at -80 °C. The staining relied on CD3-PerCP (BW264/56), CD4-APC (RPA-T4), CD45RO-PE (UCHT1) and CD8-Pacific Orange (3B5) antibodies, and Sytox blue was used to exclude non-viable cells.

The Quick-DNA Microprep Kit was used to extract genomic DNA from the sorted cells. TCRbeta DNA was amplified with the immunoSEQ hsTCRbeta kit following the manufacturer's protocol. TCRbeta libraries were sequenced on an Illumina MiSeq instrument. Processing in the source paper ran as follows. Once out-of-frame sequences had been removed, approximately 2,000,000 distinct TCRbeta sequences were left, which works out to an average of about 67,000 per individual. Each individual was scored by the count of about 150 previously reported CMV-associated TCRbeta sequences and the total productive distinct TCRbeta count. A beta-binomial model was reimplemented in Python, and random forests from scikit-learn, run with default parameters, were trained on data from the US cohort. Classifier performance on the Belgian cohort was summarized as median AUC with percentile confidence intervals over 10,000 bootstrap iterations. Entries here come from immuneACCESS through TCRdb and include only in-frame sequences with V and J called. Some clones fail to appear in such tables; in the studies checked, an unresolved V gene covers under half of the shortfall, and the cause of the remainder is unknown. The D gene and trimming were derived from the DNA, and the V and J assignments and clone size from that table. This sample lists 45,000 to 65,000 clones; around four fifths were detected once. Roughly 0.77% of the sample belongs to the ten largest clones.

V is pared back by 4 bases and J by 2 bases, with 12 bases lying between the germline termini. The CDR3 starts with the cysteine, ends with the phenylalanine, and has 15 residues. Only the CDR3 part of the read is kept: 45 bases, read in frame from the first base. The CDR1 and CDR2 encoded by the germline V gene are SGHRS and YFSETQ. The data originate from a study of memory CD4+ T cells and cytomegalovirus serostatus (dated by TCRdb to between 2017 and 2020). With regard to the full study: The cohort comprised about 33 healthy Belgian adults, 9 CMV seropositive and some 24 CMV seronegative. To replicate a published TCR-based CMV serostatus classifier, the researchers sequenced the CD4+ memory TCRbeta repertoires of a Belgian cohort whose cytomegalovirus serostatus was known. Overall results and qualifications from the work: The results were interpreted as suggesting that the CMV-associated TCR signature is largely present in the CD4+ memory repertoire. For CMV serostatus prediction, a median bootstrapped AUC of 0.95 was reached with the original framework, and a median bootstrapped AUC of about 0.89 was reached with a US-trained random forest. Of around 150 previously reported CMV-associated TCRbeta sequences, approximately 70 appeared in the CD4+ memory repertoires, each in one to five individuals. A median bootstrapped AUC of almost 0.96 with a 95% CI of 0.76-1.00 was achieved on the Belgian cohort by the original-framework classifier. Unlike the original study, which covered naive and memory CD4+ and CD8+ populations, the Belgian study sequenced only CD4+CD45RO+ memory cells.

The sequencing sample was made of memory CD4+ T cells from blood. The chain is encoded by TRBV5-1 joined to TRBJ2-2, with the D segment possibly TRBD1 or TRBD2, each aligning over 5 bases. The TCR originated in an adult in good health and CMV-seronegative. The nucleotide sequence is given as TGCGCCAGCAGCATAGCGACAGTCAACACCGGGGAGCTGTTTTTT. This translates into CASSIATVNTGELFF.